These 20 T cell receptor beta chains came from one sample sequenced in a study of blood T cell repertoires in COVID-19. The protocol was immunoSEQ multiplex PCR, while the TCRdb copy is restricted to in-frame clones and leaves out a portion. The profile shows 30,000 or so clones, less than 95% of them singletons. Material: peripheral blood. The receptors shown here come from an older man with active or convalescent COVID-19.

The chain uses TRBV6-4 and TRBJ1-2; 7 nucleotides align to TRBD1. Unmatched junction bases numbered 6, after V lost 4 bases and J lost 4 bases. The germline V gene encodes CDR1 MRHNA and CDR2 SNTAGT. This CDR3 has 14 residues. The CDR3 sequence: CASSATGTAYGYTF. The CDR3, as DNA: TGTGCCAGCAGTGCCACCGGGACAGCCTATGGCTACACCTTC.

This sequence joins TRBV18 and TRBJ2-3; tentatively, D is TRBD1 (5 bases). CDR1 is KGHSH, CDR2 LQKENI, per germline. This CDR3 is 15 amino acids long. V was clipped by 2 bases and J by 3 bases, with 12 bases between them. The CDR3 DNA reads as TGTGCCAGCTCACCAGATCTCAGGGCGACAGATACGCAGTATTTT. This encodes CASSPDLRATDTQYF.

The table lists this clone with a count of one. The chain combines TRBV25-1 with TRBJ2-7, with 11 bases identical to TRBD1. The CDR3 is 15 residues long. V lost 4 bases and J lost 3; bases outside the gene matches: 5. Germline CDR1 reads MGHDK; CDR2 reads SYGVNS. The CDR3 spells CASSAAGTGGYEQYF. DNA of the CDR3: TGTGCCAGCAGTGCCGCCGGGACAGGGGGCTACGAGCAGTACTTC.

The gene calls are TRBV5-4 and TRBJ2-3; a weak D match, TRBD1 (7 bases). Looked up from germline, CDR1 is SGHNT and CDR2 is YYREEE (reference sequence). V lost 0 bases, J lost 5 bases, and 10 bases lay in between. CDR3 length: 14 residues. The CDR3 DNA is TGTGCCAGCAGCTTGGGACAGGGAGGAGATACGCAGTATTTT. It specifies CASSLGQGGDTQYF.

The chain links TRBV10-3 to TRBJ1-1, with TRBD1 matching 8 bases. The germline V gene has CDR1 ENHRY and CDR2 SYGVKD. After removal of 2 bases from V and 1 base from J, the junction contained 0 bases not matched to a gene. The CDR3 covers 14 residues. The CDR3 region is CAISEGQGNTEAFF. The CDR3 DNA sequence: TGTGCCATCAGTGAGGGACAGGGGAACACTGAAGCTTTCTTT.

The V call is TRBV7-2, the J call TRBJ2-1, with 15 bases that match TRBD2. V shed 5 bases and J 7 bases; nucleotides not matched to a gene: 6. There are 16 residues in the CDR3. CDR1 SGHTA and CDR2 FQGNSA come from the germline V gene. The CDR3 sequence is CASSPRTSGGANEQFF. For the CDR3, the DNA is TGTGCCAGCAGCCCCCGGACTAGCGGGGGGGCAAATGAGCAGTTCTTC.

This clone occurred once. The V and J genes are TRBV5-8 and TRBJ1-1; D may be TRBD1 (6 bases). Germline V gene sequence: CDR1 SGHTS, CDR2 YDEGEE. The CDR3 runs 12 residues. V gave up 5 bases and J gave up 5 bases, with 10 bases separating them. The CDR3, as DNA: TGTGCCAGCAGATACGGACAGACTGAAGCTTTCTTT. Its translation is CASRYGQTEAFF.

V is TRBV7-8 and J is TRBJ2-5, with 11 bases identical to TRBD2. This CDR3 region has 16 residues. V was clipped by 4 bases and J by 5 bases; unmatched bases: 9. The germline V gene has CDR1 SGHVS and CDR2 FQNEAQ. The CDR3 nucleotides are TGTGCCAGCAGCTACTATAGCGGGAGGGCCGGGGAGACCCAGTACTTC. The encoded protein is CASSYYSGRAGETQYF.

This clone was seen only once. This chain connects TRBV15 to TRBJ1-5; 9 positions match TRBD1. Germline CDR1 and CDR2: LNHNV and YYDKDF (reference sequence). V shed 3 bases, J shed 0 bases, and the junction held 9 bases outside the gene matches. The CDR3 has 18 residues. CDR3 bases: TGTGCCACCAGCAGCCACGGGACAGGGAGAGATAGCAATCAGCCCCAGCATTTT. It encodes CATSSHGTGRDSNQPQHF.

The chain combines TRBV27 with TRBJ1-2; TRBD1 matches at 9 bases. Germline trimming cut 4 bases from V and 5 bases from J; bases unmatched to any gene: 11. The CDR3 covers 16 residues. CDR1 MNHEY and CDR2 SMNVEV come from the germline V gene (reference sequence). As DNA, the CDR3 is TGTGCCAGCAGTTCTCTCCCCCCCGGACAGGGGTATGGCTACACCTTC. This translates into CASSSLPPGQGYGYTF.

The chain joins TRBV2 to TRBJ1-3; no clear D. Germline V gene sequence: CDR1 SNHLY, CDR2 FYNNEI. Trimming took off 7 bases at V and 4 bases at J, with 14 bases between the two ends. The CDR3 spans 14 residues. The CDR3 sequence: CASKTTGWGNTIYF. The CDR3 DNA reads TGTGCCAGCAAAACTACGGGGTGGGGAAACACCATATATTTT.

This chain links TRBV19 with TRBJ2-7, with TRBD1 as a possible D gene (6 bases). The ends were cut back, 4 bases at V and 7 bases at J, with 11 bases in the middle. CDR1 LNHDA and CDR2 SQIVND come from the germline V gene (reference sequence). The CDR3 contains 12 residues. CDR3 in amino acids: CASSTGAGEQYF. The CDR3 coding sequence is TGTGCCAGTAGTACAGGGGCTGGGGAGCAGTACTTC.

This chain joins TRBV6-5 and TRBJ2-7, with D unclear. CDR3 size: 12 residues. In germline, CDR1 is MNHEY, CDR2 SVGAGI. V was clipped by 7 bases and J by 1 base, with 8 bases between them. The CDR3 DNA reads as TGTGCCAGCACATCCAGTTCCTACGAGCAGTACTTC. Translated, it gives CASTSSSYEQYF.

This clone was detected once. This chain joins TRBV15 and TRBJ2-6, with a weak D call TRBD1 (5 bases). V was clipped by 5 bases and J by 0 bases, with 5 bases between them. Germline CDR1 and CDR2: LNHNV and YYDKDF (reference sequence). The CDR3 spans 14 residues. CDR3 region: CATSDSSGANVLTF. The DNA for the CDR3 is TGTGCCACCAGCGACAGCTCTGGGGCCAACGTCCTGACTTTC. Drawing the rest from reference TRBV15 and TRBJ2-6, the complete variable domain is DAMVIQNPRYQVTQFGKPVTLSCSQTLNHNVMYWYQQKSSQAPKLLFHYYDKDFNNEADTPDNFQSRRPNTSFCFLDIRSPGLGDTAMYLCATSDSSGANVLTFGAGSRLTVL.

This chain connects TRBV19 to TRBJ1-1; TRBD1 is a possible D gene (6 bases). There are 13 residues in the CDR3. V dropped 2 bases and J dropped 4 bases, with 8 bases sitting between them. Germline values: CDR1 LNHDA, CDR2 SQIVND (reference sequence). The CDR3 sequence: CASSIRGTTEAFF. CDR3 bases: TGTGCCAGTAGTATAAGGGGGACCACTGAAGCTTTCTTT.

The CDR3 DNA follows: TGCGCCAGCAGCCAAGGGAACGGGGATCAGCCCCAGCATTTT. It yields the protein CASSQGNGDQPQHF. The rearrangement joins TRBV4-1 to TRBJ1-5; D unclear. The CDR3 loop spans 14 amino acids. Germline assignment: CDR1 MGHRA and CDR2 YSYEKL. V dropped 1 base and J dropped 5 bases, with 9 bases sitting between them.

The gene calls are TRBV5-1 and TRBJ1-3, with 7 bases matching TRBD1. The CDR3 runs to 14 residues. J lost 2 bases, V lost 2 bases, and 1 base had no gene match. Germline loops: CDR1 SGHRS, CDR2 YFSETQ. Here the CDR3 reads CASSLTGAGNTIYF. In nucleotides, the CDR3 is TGCGCCAGCAGCTTAACAGGGGCTGGAAACACCATATATTTT. The whole variable domain, filled in from reference TRBV5-1 and TRBJ1-3, reads KAGVTQTPRYLIKTRGQQVTLSCSPISGHRSVSWYQQTPGQGLQFLFEYFSETQRNKGNFPGRFSGRQFSNSRSEMNVSTLELGDSALYLCASSLTGAGNTIYFGEGSWLTVV.

The CDR3 is CASSSGTKNEKLFF. The CDR3 DNA follows: TGTGCCAGCAGCTCGGGGACAAAGAATGAAAAACTGTTTTTT. V and J are TRBV7-8 and TRBJ1-4, with D perhaps TRBD1 (6 bases). V dropped 4 bases and J dropped 5 bases, with 11 bases sitting between them. The CDR3 has 14 amino acids. The V gene's germline CDR1 is SGHVS and CDR2 FQNEAQ. The variable domain in full, completed from reference TRBV7-8 and TRBJ1-4, reads GAGVSQSPRYKVAKRGQDVALRCDPISGHVSLFWYQQALGQGPEFLTYFQNEAQLDKSGLPSDRFFAERPEGSVSTLKIQRTQQEDSAVYLCASSSGTKNEKLFFGSGTQLSVL.

The chain joins TRBV20-1 to TRBJ1-1, with no clear D. The ends were cut back, 6 bases at V and 10 bases at J, with 15 bases in the middle. The CDR3 consists of 11 residues. Germline CDR1 is DFQATT and CDR2 is SNEGSKA (reference sequence). This chain's CDR3 is CSARGPLRAFF. As DNA, the CDR3 is TGCAGTGCGCGAGGGCCCCTGCGAGCTTTCTTT.

This chain links TRBV7-9 with TRBJ1-1; the D is unclear. This CDR3 contains 15 residues. Between the trimmed V and J ends, which lost 4 bases and 6 bases, there was a span of 18 bases. CDR1 SEHNR and CDR2 FQNEAQ come from the germline V gene (reference sequence). This CDR3 is CASSSNQAGRAEAFF. The CDR3 DNA sequence: TGTGCCAGCAGCTCCAACCAGGCGGGGAGGGCTGAAGCTTTCTTT.